The clone carrying this TCR beta chain turned up a few times. The data are from a study of blood T cell repertoires in COVID-19. Study details: PBMCs, B-cell-depleted T cells, or T cells were the source of the cDNA or gDNA that made up the material.

CDR3 size: 14 residues. V was cut by 5 bases and J by 8 bases, with 16 bases left in between. Germline V gene sequence: CDR1 SGHNT, CDR2 YENEEA. Data came from immunoSEQ multiplex PCR; TCRdb stores just in-frame clones and leaves some out. Here the sample spans over 120,000 clones, 80% to 85% being singletons. This rearrangement joins TRBV11-3 to TRBJ2-1; no firm D call. This TCR came from a woman between 55 and 75 years old with acute or convalescent COVID-19. The sample consisted of peripheral blood. The DNA for the CDR3 is TGTGCCAGCAGCCCCGGGTCCGGTCCAGATGAGCAGTTCTTC. Translated: CASSPGSGPDEQFF.